This is a list of T cell receptor beta chains from one sample in a study of shared clonotypes between healthy human individuals. Libraries were prepared by immunoSEQ multiplex PCR; TCRdb keeps only in-frame clonotypes and omits some of them. This table has a few million clones, about 94% appearing once. Material for sequencing was naive CD4+ T cells sorted from blood. These receptors were taken from a man aged 18 to 29 in good health. CDR3s include the opening cysteine and the closing phenylalanine or tryptophan. The D gene is left open where the match is weak. The size field is filled for only some rows; it gives once, few, many or a size class.

TRBV5-1	NA	NA	TRBJ2-5	14	CASSLGTKEETQYF	TGCGCCAGCAGCTTGGGGACCAAAGAAGAGACCCAGTACTTC
TRBV5-1	NA	NA	TRBJ2-7	16	CASSLAGVGATYEQYF	TGCGCCAGCAGCTTGGCCGGGGTCGGGGCAACCTACGAGCAGTACTTC
TRBV15	NA	NA	TRBJ2-7	15	CATSRDVSSSYEQYF	TGTGCCACCAGCAGAGATGTTTCCTCTTCCTACGAGCAGTACTTC
TRBV19	TRBD1	NA	TRBJ2-7	13	CASGQGASYEQYF	TGTGCCAGTGGACAGGGGGCCTCCTACGAGCAGTACTTC
TRBV10-3	TRBD2	NA	TRBJ2-3	18	CAISEVGGAGTSTDTQYF	TGTGCCATCAGTGAGGTTGGGGGAGCGGGGACTAGCACAGATACGCAGTATTTT
TRBV15	NA	once	TRBJ2-7	13	CATSRDPGYEQYF	TGTGCCACCAGCAGAGATCCCGGCTACGAGCAGTACTTC
TRBV18	NA	few	TRBJ2-3	15	CASSPDRPSTDTQYF	TGTGCCAGCTCACCGGACAGACCTAGCACAGATACGCAGTATTTT
TRBV7-3	NA	once	TRBJ2-5	15	CASSPRGQTQETQYF	TGTGCCAGCAGCCCGCGGGGACAGACCCAAGAGACCCAGTACTTC
TRBV28	NA	NA	TRBJ2-7	15	CASSRAGPSSYEQYF	TGTGCCAGCAGCCGCGCCGGCCCCAGCTCCTACGAGCAGTACTTC
TRBV5-1	NA	NA	TRBJ1-2	15	CASSPNEWIAYGYTF	TGCGCCAGCAGCCCCAATGAGTGGATAGCTTATGGCTACACCTTC
TRBV19	TRBD1	NA	TRBJ1-2	14	CASSLGQGRYGYTF	TGTGCCAGTAGCCTTGGACAGGGTCGATATGGCTACACCTTC
TRBV2	TRBD2	NA	TRBJ2-5	16	CASSANIAGGRETQYF	TGTGCCAGCAGTGCAAACATAGCGGGGGGGAGGGAGACCCAGTACTTC
TRBV11-2	NA	NA	TRBJ2-3	15	CASSLETASAYTQYF	TGTGCCAGCAGCTTAGAAACAGCTAGCGCTTATACGCAGTATTTT
TRBV20-1	NA	few	TRBJ1-5	11	CSARGNQPQHF	TGCAGTGCTAGAGGGAATCAGCCCCAGCATTTT
TRBV30	TRBD2	NA	TRBJ2-5	14	CAWTPDSGRGAQYF	TGTGCCTGGACCCCGGACTCCGGGCGGGGGGCCCAGTACTTC
TRBV10-3	NA	NA	TRBJ2-5	13	CAISAGGKETQYF	TGTGCCATCAGTGCTGGGGGCAAAGAGACCCAGTACTTC
TRBV7-3	NA	NA	TRBJ2-2	14	CASKGSPGGGELFF	TGTGCCAGCAAAGGCTCTCCCGGAGGCGGGGAGCTGTTTTTT
TRBV27	NA	once	TRBJ2-3	15	CASSLARTSTDTQYF	TGTGCCAGCAGTCTAGCGCGCACAAGCACAGATACGCAGTATTTT
TRBV11-1	NA	NA	TRBJ2-7	14	CASSLAGSGGEQYF	TGTGCCAGCAGCTTAGCGGGATCAGGCGGCGAGCAGTACTTC
TRBV19	NA	NA	TRBJ1-1	18	CASNHRGSNPLLNTEAFF	TGTGCCAGTAACCATAGGGGTTCCAACCCCTTATTGAACACTGAAGCTTTCTTT
TRBV18	NA	NA	TRBJ1-1	14	CASSPIRETTEAFF	TGTGCCAGCTCACCTATCAGGGAAACCACTGAAGCTTTCTTT
TRBV4-1	NA	NA	TRBJ2-7	15	CASSQAGRGAYEQYF	TGCGCCAGCAGCCAAGCGGGCAGAGGGGCCTACGAGCAGTACTTC
TRBV6-6	NA	NA	TRBJ1-5	15	CASRNRDGSNQPQHF	TGTGCCAGCAGAAACCGGGATGGGAGCAATCAGCCCCAGCATTTT
TRBV2	NA	NA	TRBJ1-1	12	CASRLGGPEAFF	TGTGCCAGCAGGTTAGGGGGACCTGAAGCTTTCTTT
TRBV10-1	NA	NA	TRBJ1-2	13	CASSPPQRNGYTF	TGCGCCAGCAGTCCCCCGCAGAGAAATGGCTACACCTTC